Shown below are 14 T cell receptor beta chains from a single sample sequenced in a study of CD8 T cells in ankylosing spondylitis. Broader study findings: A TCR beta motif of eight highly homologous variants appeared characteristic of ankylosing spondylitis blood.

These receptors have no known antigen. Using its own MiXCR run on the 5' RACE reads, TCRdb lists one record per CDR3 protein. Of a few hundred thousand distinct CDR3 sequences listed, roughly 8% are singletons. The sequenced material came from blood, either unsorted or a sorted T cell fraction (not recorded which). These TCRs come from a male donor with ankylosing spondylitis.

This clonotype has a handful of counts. DNA of the CDR3: TGCAGCGAGGAGCGGGGGATCGCTCGGGATACGCAGTATTTT. Protein sequence: CSEERGIARDTQYF. This chain links TRBV29-1 with TRBJ2-3, with 8 bases identical to TRBD2. Germline V gene lookup returns CDR1 SQVTM and CDR2 ANQGSEA. Unmatched junction bases numbered 12, after V lost 7 bases and J lost 6 bases. This CDR3 has 14 amino acids.

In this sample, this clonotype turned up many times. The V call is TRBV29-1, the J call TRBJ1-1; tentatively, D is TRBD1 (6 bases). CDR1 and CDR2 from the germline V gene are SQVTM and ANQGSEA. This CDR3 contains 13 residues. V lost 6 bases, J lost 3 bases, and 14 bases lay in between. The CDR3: CSVGGRGDTEAFF. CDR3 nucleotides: TGCAGCGTCGGCGGCAGGGGAGACACTGAAGCTTTCTTT.

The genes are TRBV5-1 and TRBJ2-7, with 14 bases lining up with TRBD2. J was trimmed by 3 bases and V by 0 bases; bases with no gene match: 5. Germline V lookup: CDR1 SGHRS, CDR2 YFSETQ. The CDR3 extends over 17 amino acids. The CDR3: CASSLVPGLAGGYEQYF. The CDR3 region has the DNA TGCGCCAGCAGCTTGGTCCCCGGACTAGCGGGAGGCTACGAGCAGTACTTC.

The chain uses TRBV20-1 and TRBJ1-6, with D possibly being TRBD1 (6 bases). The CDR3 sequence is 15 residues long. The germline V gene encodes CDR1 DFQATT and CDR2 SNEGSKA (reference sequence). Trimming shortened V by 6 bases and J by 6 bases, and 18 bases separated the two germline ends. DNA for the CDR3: TGCAGTGCGTCGCCATTCGGACAGCCTAATTCACCCCTCCACTTT. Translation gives CSASPFGQPNSPLHF.

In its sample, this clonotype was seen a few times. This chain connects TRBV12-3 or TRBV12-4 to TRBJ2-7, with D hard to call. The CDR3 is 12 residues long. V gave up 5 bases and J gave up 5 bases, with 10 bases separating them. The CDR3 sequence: CASSPRLDEQYF. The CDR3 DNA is TGTGCCAGCAGTCCGCGACTGGACGAGCAGTACTTC.

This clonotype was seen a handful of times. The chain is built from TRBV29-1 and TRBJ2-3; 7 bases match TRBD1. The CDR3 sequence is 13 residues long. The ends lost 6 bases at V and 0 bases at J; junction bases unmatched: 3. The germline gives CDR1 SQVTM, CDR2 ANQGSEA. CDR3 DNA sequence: TGCAGCGTGCAGGGGGAAAGCACAGATACGCAGTATTTT. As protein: CSVQGESTDTQYF.

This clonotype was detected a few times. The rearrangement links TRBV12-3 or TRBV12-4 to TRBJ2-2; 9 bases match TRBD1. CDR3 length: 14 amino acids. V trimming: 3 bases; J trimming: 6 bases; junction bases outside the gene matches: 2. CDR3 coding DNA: TGTGCCAGCAGTTTGGGGACAGGGCCCGGGGAGCTGTTTTTT. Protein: CASSLGTGPGELFF.

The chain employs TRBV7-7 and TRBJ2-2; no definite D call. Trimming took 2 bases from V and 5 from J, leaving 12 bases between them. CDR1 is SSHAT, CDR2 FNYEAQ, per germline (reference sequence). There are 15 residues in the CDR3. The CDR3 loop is CASSLPYLVTGELFF. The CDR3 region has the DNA TGTGCCAGCAGCTTACCTTATCTAGTGACCGGGGAGCTGTTTTTT.

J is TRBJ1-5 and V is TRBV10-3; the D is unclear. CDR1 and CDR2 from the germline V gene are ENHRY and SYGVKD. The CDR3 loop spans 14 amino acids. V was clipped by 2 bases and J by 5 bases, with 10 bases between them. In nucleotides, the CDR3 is TGTGCCATCAGTGAGAAGCAGGCGGATCAGCCCCAGCATTTT. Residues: CAISEKQADQPQHF.

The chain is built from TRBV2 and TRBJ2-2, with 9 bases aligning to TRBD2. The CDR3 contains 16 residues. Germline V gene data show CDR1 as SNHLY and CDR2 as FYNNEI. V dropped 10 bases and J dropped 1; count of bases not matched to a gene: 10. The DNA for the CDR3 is TGTGCCACCAACTTAGCGGGAGTGGAGAACACCGGGGAGCTGTTTTTT. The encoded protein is CATNLAGVENTGELFF.

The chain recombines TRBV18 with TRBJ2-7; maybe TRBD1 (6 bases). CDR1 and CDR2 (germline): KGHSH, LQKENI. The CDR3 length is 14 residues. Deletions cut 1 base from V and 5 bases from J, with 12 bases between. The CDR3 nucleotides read TGTGCCAGCTCACCACTATGGGCAGGGGACGAGCAGTACTTC. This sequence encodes CASSPLWAGDEQYF.

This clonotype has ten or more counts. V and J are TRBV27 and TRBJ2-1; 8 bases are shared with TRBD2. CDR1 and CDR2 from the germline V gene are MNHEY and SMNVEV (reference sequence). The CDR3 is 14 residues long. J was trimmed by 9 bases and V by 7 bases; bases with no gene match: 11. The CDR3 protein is CASTHRGGYGEQFF. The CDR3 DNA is TGTGCCAGCACCCACCGGGGGGGGTATGGTGAGCAGTTCTTC.

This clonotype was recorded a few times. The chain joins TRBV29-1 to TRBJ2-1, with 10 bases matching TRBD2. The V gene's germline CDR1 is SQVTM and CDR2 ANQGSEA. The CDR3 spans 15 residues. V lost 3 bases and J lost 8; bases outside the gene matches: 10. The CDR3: CSVDARLAGHYEQFF. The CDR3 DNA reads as TGCAGCGTTGACGCACGACTAGCGGGTCACTATGAGCAGTTCTTC.

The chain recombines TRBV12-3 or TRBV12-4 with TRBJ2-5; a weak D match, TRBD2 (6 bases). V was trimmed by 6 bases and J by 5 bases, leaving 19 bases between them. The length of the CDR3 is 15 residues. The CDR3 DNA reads TGTGCCAGCAGAATGGGCGCTCTAGGAGGGGAGACCCAGTACTTC. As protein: CASRMGALGGETQYF.